A selection of T cell receptor beta chains follows, all from one sample in a study of cytomegalovirus exposure and HLA in healthy donors. TCRdb's table, derived via immunoSEQ multiplex PCR, lists solely in-frame clones and lacks some. Among 99,000 or so clones listed, more than 60% were seen once. The sequenced material came from PBMCs. The receptors here all came from a man aged 25-45 years in good health and CMV-seronegative. The CDR3 runs from the conserved cysteine through the conserved F or W. The D gene is left open where the match is weak. Rows give clone size only sometimes, using once, few, many, or a class for an expanded clone.

TRBJ2-3,TRBV11-2,NA,NA,CASSLSTDTQYF,TGTGCCAGCAGCCTAAGCACAGATACGCAGTATTTT
TRBJ1-5,TRBV5-1,NA,NA,CASSLGLGTHQPQHF,TGCGCCAGCAGCCTCGGGTTAGGTACCCATCAGCCCCAGCATTTT
TRBJ1-1,TRBV6-5,TRBD1,NA,CASSYQQGAQNTEAFF,TGTGCCAGCAGTTACCAACAGGGGGCGCAGAACACTGAAGCTTTCTTT
TRBJ2-1,TRBV29-1,NA,NA,CSVDMRGVSYNEQFF,TGCAGCGTTGACATGCGGGGAGTCTCCTACAATGAGCAGTTCTTC
TRBJ2-5,TRBV7-6,TRBD2,NA,CASSSASSRGGETQYF,TGTGCCAGCAGTTCAGCCAGCAGTCGGGGAGGGGAGACCCAGTACTTC
TRBJ2-3,TRBV29-1,TRBD2,once,CSVERLAGSPDTQYF,TGCAGCGTTGAACGGCTAGCGGGCTCCCCAGATACGCAGTATTTT
TRBJ2-1,TRBV9,NA,NA,CASSVSQTSYNEQFF,TGTGCCAGCAGCGTTAGCCAGACCTCCTACAATGAGCAGTTCTTC
TRBJ2-7,TRBV2,TRBD2,NA,CASSRLAGAAYEQYF,TGTGCCAGCAGCAGACTAGCGGGAGCCGCCTACGAGCAGTACTTC
TRBJ2-3,TRBV6-5,NA,NA,CASSYSHIPTDTQYF,TGTGCCAGCAGTTACTCCCACATTCCCACAGATACGCAGTATTTT
TRBJ1-6,TRBV30,NA,once,CAWNEIRGSPLHF,TGTGCCTGGAATGAGATACGGGGTTCACCCCTCCACTTT
TRBJ1-5,TRBV29-1,TRBD1,few,CSVGQGWNQPQHF,TGCAGCGTGGGACAGGGGTGGAATCAGCCCCAGCATTTT
TRBJ1-5,TRBV19,NA,NA,CASMGVGQLQPQHF,TGTGCCAGTATGGGGGTCGGACAGCTACAGCCCCAGCATTTT
TRBJ2-5,TRBV19,NA,NA,CASSYQGREETQYF,TGTGCCAGTAGTTACCAGGGAAGGGAAGAGACCCAGTACTTC
TRBJ2-2,TRBV14,NA,NA,CASSQDRRGGGELFF,TGTGCCAGCAGCCAAGATCGGCGGGGTGGCGGGGAGCTGTTTTTT
TRBJ2-1,TRBV7-2,NA,few,CASSIRQGEGGYNEQFF,TGTGCCAGCAGCATTAGGCAGGGAGAAGGGGGATACAATGAGCAGTTCTTC
TRBJ2-1,TRBV28,TRBD1,NA,CASSLWGQIKNEQFF,TGTGCCAGCAGTTTATGGGGACAGATTAAAAATGAGCAGTTCTTC
TRBJ1-4,TRBV5-1,NA,NA,CASSPTGPDEKLFF,TGCGCCAGCAGCCCGACGGGTCCGGATGAAAAACTGTTTTTT
TRBJ2-6,TRBV11-1,TRBD2,NA,CASSPRLAERSGANVLTF,TGTGCCAGCAGTCCTAGACTAGCGGAACGCTCTGGGGCCAACGTCCTGACTTTC
TRBJ2-1,TRBV5-6,TRBD2,NA,CASSLEVGTSGYNEQFF,TGTGCCAGCAGCTTGGAAGTCGGGACTAGCGGGTATAATGAGCAGTTCTTC
TRBJ1-1,TRBV6-6,TRBD1,NA,CASLQGSNTEAFF,TGTGCCAGTCTACAGGGGTCTAACACTGAAGCTTTCTTT
TRBJ1-1,TRBV7-8,NA,many,CASSTLGRAGTEAFF,TGTGCCAGCAGCACCCTCGGACGGGCGGGCACTGAAGCTTTCTTT
TRBJ1-4,TRBV6-6,NA,NA,CASTLGGEKLFF,TGTGCCAGTACCCTGGGGGGGGAAAAACTGTTTTTT
TRBJ2-1,TRBV27,TRBD2,NA,CASSSAGLAGYNEQFF,TGTGCCAGCAGCAGCGCGGGACTAGCGGGATACAATGAGCAGTTCTTC
TRBJ2-1,TRBV7-9,TRBD2,NA,CASSPSGVAWDEQFF,TGTGCCAGCAGCCCTAGCGGGGTCGCCTGGGATGAGCAGTTCTTC
TRBJ1-4,TRBV5-5,NA,NA,CASSSRGQTNEKLLF,TGTGCCAGCAGCTCCAGAGGACAGACTAATGAAAAACTGCTTTTT
TRBJ1-4,TRBV28,TRBD1,NA,CASSTWTGNSEKLFF,TGTGCCAGCAGTACCTGGACAGGGAATAGCGAAAAACTGTTTTTT
TRBJ2-6,TRBV21-1,NA,NA,CASSKAQGSGANVLTF,TGTGCCAGCAGCAAAGCCCAGGGCTCTGGGGCCAACGTCCTGACTTTC
TRBJ2-7,TRBV5-4,TRBD2,few,CASSLGSGRQYEQYF,TGTGCCAGCAGCCTAGGTAGCGGGAGGCAGTACGAGCAGTACTTC
TRBJ1-1,TRBV4-3,TRBD1,once,CASSQDRGREAFF,TGCGCCAGCAGCCAGGACAGGGGGCGGGAAGCTTTCTTT
TRBJ1-5,TRBV5-6,NA,NA,CASSLWASNQPQHF,TGTGCCAGCAGCTTGTGGGCTAGCAATCAGCCCCAGCATTTT
TRBJ2-1,TRBV29-1,TRBD2,NA,CSGRSGSYNEQFF,TGCAGCGGGAGGAGCGGGAGTTACAATGAGCAGTTCTTC
TRBJ1-4,TRBV6-5,NA,medium-sized,CASSPSGGRYEKLFF,TGTGCCAGCAGTCCTTCCGGGGGGAGATATGAAAAACTGTTTTTT
TRBJ2-2,TRBV6-5,TRBD2,NA,CASSYYAGALGGELFF,TGTGCCAGCAGTTACTACGCGGGAGCCTTGGGAGGGGAGCTGTTTTTT
TRBJ1-4,TRBV5-1,TRBD1,NA,CASSRDRSNEKLFF,TGCGCCAGCAGCCGGGACAGGAGTAATGAAAAACTGTTTTTT
TRBJ2-7,TRBV5-1,TRBD2,NA,CASSLGLAGSNPYEQYF,TGCGCCAGCAGCTTGGGACTAGCGGGATCGAATCCCTACGAGCAGTACTTC
TRBJ1-3,TRBV9,NA,NA,CASSVAERNTIYF,TGTGCCAGCAGCGTAGCTGAGAGAAACACCATATATTTT
TRBJ1-2,TRBV12-5,NA,NA,CASGLVASEGYTF,TGTGCTAGTGGTTTGGTAGCATCTGAGGGCTACACCTTC
TRBJ1-2,TRBV7-2,TRBD1,NA,CASSLRDREVKFYGYTF,TGTGCCAGCAGCTTACGGGACAGGGAAGTTAAATTCTATGGCTACACCTTC
TRBJ1-5,TRBV6-6,NA,NA,CASSLRGSGQPQHF,TGTGCCAGCTCCCTTCGGGGGTCGGGTCAGCCCCAGCATTTT
TRBJ2-7,TRBV7-9,TRBD2,NA,CASSLGSGIPEEQYF,TGTGCCAGCAGCTTAGGTAGCGGGATACCTGAGGAGCAGTACTTC
TRBJ1-4,TRBV9,NA,NA,CASGEGGSSNEKLFF,TGTGCCTCGGGTGAAGGGGGTTCTTCTAATGAAAAACTGTTTTTT
TRBJ1-2,TRBV5-1,NA,NA,CASSLDRGSNYGYTF,TGCGCCAGCAGCTTGGATCGCGGATCTAACTATGGCTACACCTTC
TRBJ2-2,TRBV28,TRBD2,NA,CASSLGGSTGELFF,TGTGCCAGCAGTTTGGGCGGGAGCACCGGGGAGCTGTTTTTT
TRBJ1-6,TRBV7-9,TRBD1,NA,CASSSGTVNSPLHF,TGTGCCAGCAGCTCTGGGACAGTTAATTCACCCCTCCACTTT
TRBJ1-2,TRBV29-1,NA,NA,CSVDIPTNYGYTF,TGCAGCGTTGATATTCCTACTAACTATGGCTACACCTTC
TRBJ2-7,TRBV6-1,NA,NA,CASSQAGMIYEQYF,TGTGCCAGCAGCCAGGCCGGTATGATTTACGAGCAGTACTTC
TRBJ2-7,TRBV27,TRBD2,NA,CASRSGGGMGAYEQYF,TGTGCCAGCAGGTCGGGCGGGGGTATGGGGGCCTACGAGCAGTACTTC
TRBJ1-2,TRBV6-1,NA,NA,CASSSQDYGYTF,TGTGCCAGCAGTTCTCAGGACTATGGCTACACCTTC
TRBJ2-7,TRBV7-3,NA,NA,CASSLDSGSSYEQYF,TGTGCCAGCAGCTTAGACTCCGGTAGCTCCTACGAGCAGTACTTC
TRBJ2-3,TRBV19,NA,NA,CASSNRDGVNTDTQYF,TGTGCCAGTAGCAACAGGGACGGAGTTAACACAGATACGCAGTATTTT
TRBJ1-1,TRBV28,NA,NA,CASWGRNTEAFF,TGTGCCAGCTGGGGCCGGAACACTGAAGCTTTCTTT
TRBJ2-7,TRBV29-1,TRBD1,NA,CSVPGQASYEQYF,TGCAGCGTCCCGGGACAGGCCTCCTACGAGCAGTACTTC
TRBJ2-5,TRBV29-1,NA,NA,CSGRGLETQYF,TGCAGCGGGAGGGGGCTTGAGACCCAGTACTTC
TRBJ1-2,TRBV19,NA,NA,CASSIAAGVGGYTF,TGTGCCAGTAGTATAGCTGCCGGGGTCGGAGGCTACACCTTC
TRBJ2-5,TRBV7-2,TRBD1,NA,CASSFQGGPETQYF,TGTGCCAGCAGCTTCCAAGGGGGCCCAGAGACCCAGTACTTC
TRBJ2-1,TRBV6-5,TRBD1,NA,CASRPDRGVTMKQFF,TGTGCCAGCAGACCAGACAGGGGTGTTACAATGAAGCAGTTCTTC
TRBJ2-6,TRBV30,NA,NA,CAWNKAGASSGANVLTF,TGTGCCTGGAATAAGGCAGGGGCGTCCTCTGGGGCCAACGTCCTGACTTTC
TRBJ1-1,TRBV19,NA,NA,CASSFGENTEAFF,TGTGCCAGTAGTTTCGGGGAGAACACTGAAGCTTTCTTT
TRBJ1-5,TRBV11-2,NA,NA,CASSLGPGSNQPQHF,TGTGCCAGCAGCCTGGGGCCAGGGAGCAATCAGCCCCAGCATTTT
TRBJ1-1,TRBV6-5,NA,once,CASSATFGGSEAFF,TGTGCCAGCAGTGCGACATTCGGTGGGAGTGAAGCTTTCTTT